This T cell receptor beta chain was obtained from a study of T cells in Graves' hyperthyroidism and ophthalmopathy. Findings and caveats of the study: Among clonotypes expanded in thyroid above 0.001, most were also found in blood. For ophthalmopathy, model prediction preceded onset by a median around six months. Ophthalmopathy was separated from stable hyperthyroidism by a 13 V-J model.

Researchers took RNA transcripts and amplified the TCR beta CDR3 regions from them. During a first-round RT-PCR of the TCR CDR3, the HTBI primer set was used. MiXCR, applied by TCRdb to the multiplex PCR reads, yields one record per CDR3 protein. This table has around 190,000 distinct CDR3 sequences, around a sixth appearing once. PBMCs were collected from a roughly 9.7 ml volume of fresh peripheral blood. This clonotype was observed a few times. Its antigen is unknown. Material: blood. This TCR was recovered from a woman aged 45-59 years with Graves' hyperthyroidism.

The CDR3 region has the DNA TGCAGCGTCGTGAGTAGCGGGAGGGGCACCGGGGAGCTGTTTTTT. It encodes CSVVSSGRGTGELFF. The rearrangement joins TRBV29-1 to TRBJ2-2, with TRBD2 matching 11 bases. The CDR3 is 15 amino acids. Germline V gene lookup returns CDR1 SQVTM and CDR2 ANQGSEA. Unmatched junction bases numbered 7, after V lost 6 bases and J lost 4 bases.